This TCR beta chain was identified during a study of shared clonotypes between healthy human individuals. Whole-study results and caveats: Deeper or shallower sequencing was expected to change how clonotypes are shared among donors.

Germline lookup yields CDR1 DFQATT and CDR2 SNEGSKA (reference sequence). The CDR3 consists of 11 residues. In the case of this clone: Its target is not known. One junction end disagrees with the germline gene, perhaps due to a read error. Other DNA sequences in the sample encode the same CDR3.

Clones were read by immunoSEQ multiplex PCR, and TCRdb kept only the in-frame ones, dropping some. Altogether under 1,900,000 clones are present, 98% to 99% being singletons, with the ten largest covering 0.36%. The J gene is TRBJ1-1, the V gene TRBV20-1; D is unclear. The specimen was naive CD4+ T cells sorted from blood. This sample's subset: CD45RA+ positively selected. This TCR was recovered from a man under 40 in good health. CDR3 nucleotide sequence: TGCAGTGCTGGAGACAACACTGAAGCTTTCTTT. Its translation: CSAGDNTEAFF.